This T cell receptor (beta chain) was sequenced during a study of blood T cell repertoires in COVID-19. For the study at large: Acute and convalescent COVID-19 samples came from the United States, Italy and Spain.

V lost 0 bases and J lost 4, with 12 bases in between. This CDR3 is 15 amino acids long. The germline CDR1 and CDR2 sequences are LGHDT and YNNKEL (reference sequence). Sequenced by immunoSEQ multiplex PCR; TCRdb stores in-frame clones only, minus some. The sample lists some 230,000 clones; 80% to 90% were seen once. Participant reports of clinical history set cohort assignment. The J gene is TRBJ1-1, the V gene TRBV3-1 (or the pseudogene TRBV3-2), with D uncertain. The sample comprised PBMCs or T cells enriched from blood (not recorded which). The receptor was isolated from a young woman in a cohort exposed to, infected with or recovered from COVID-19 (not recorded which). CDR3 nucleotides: TGTGCCAGCAGCCAAGATGGCAGGTTCGCCACTGAAGCTTTCTTT. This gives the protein CASSQDGRFATEAFF.